This passage covers 20 T cell receptor beta chains from one sample sequenced in a study of blood T cell repertoires in COVID-19. Profiling relied on immunoSEQ multiplex PCR, and the TCRdb table lists in-frame clones only, not all of them. The sample records around 420,000 clones, approximately 86% being singletons. Sequenced input: PBMCs or T cells enriched from blood (not recorded which). All receptors come from a woman between 40 and 50 years old with acute COVID-19.

The gene calls are TRBV15 and TRBJ2-2; perhaps TRBD2 as D (6 bases). The CDR3 sequence is 15 residues long. CDR1 is LNHNV and CDR2 is YYDKDF in the germline V gene (reference sequence). Trimming pared 0 bases from V and 8 bases from J, leaving 13 bases between. CDR3 coding DNA: TGTGCCACCAGCAGAGATCCCAGCGGGCGGGGGGAGCTGTTTTTT. It encodes CATSRDPSGRGELFF.

V usage is TRBV7-9 and J usage is TRBJ2-1; TRBD2 matches 11 bases. The CDR3 has 14 amino acids. V was clipped by 3 bases and J by 7 bases; unmatched bases: 2. Germline V gene lookup returns CDR1 SEHNR and CDR2 FQNEAQ (reference sequence). CDR3 loop: CASSFSGGANEQFF. As DNA, the CDR3 is TGTGCCAGCAGCTTTAGCGGGGGGGCAAATGAGCAGTTCTTC.

Here the CDR3 reads CAWSVSQYYGYTF. The DNA of the CDR3 is TGTGCCTGGAGTGTAAGTCAGTACTATGGCTACACCTTC. The rearrangement uses TRBV30 and TRBJ1-2; D unclear. V dropped 0 bases and J dropped 3 bases, with 8 bases sitting between them. Germline CDR1 is GTSNPN and CDR2 is SVGIG (reference sequence). The CDR3 is 13 amino acids.

This chain links TRBV10-1 with TRBJ1-2, with 7 bases matching TRBD1. V lost 4 bases to trimming and J lost 6 bases; unmatched junction nucleotides: 8. Germline V CDR1 and CDR2: WNHNN, SYGVQD (reference sequence). The CDR3 consists of 14 residues. As DNA, the CDR3 is TGCGCCAGCAGTGCTAAACGCAGGGGGGATGGCTACACCTTC. Amino acids: CASSAKRRGDGYTF.

The V call is TRBV3-1 (or the pseudogene TRBV3-2), the J call TRBJ1-1; no reliable D call. V shed 0 bases and J shed 6 bases, with 8 bases lying between them. CDR1 and CDR2 from the germline V gene are LGHDT and YNNKEL (reference sequence). The CDR3 extends over 13 amino acids. CDR3 amino acids: CASSQEPGSEAFF. The CDR3 coding sequence is TGTGCCAGCAGCCAAGAACCCGGGTCTGAAGCTTTCTTT.

This chain uses TRBV3-1 (or the pseudogene TRBV3-2) with TRBJ2-5; 8 nucleotides match TRBD1. This CDR3 comprises 14 residues. Germline assignment: CDR1 LGHDT and CDR2 YNNKEL (reference sequence). J lost 5 bases, V lost 5 bases, and 7 bases had no gene match. CDR3 region: CASSLRQGRETQYF. The CDR3 nucleotides are TGTGCCAGCAGCTTACGACAGGGGAGGGAGACCCAGTACTTC.

CDR3 nucleotides: TGCGCCAGCAGTGGGACAGGGGGGTTCAACACCGGGGAGCTGTTTTTT. This encodes CASSGTGGFNTGELFF. J is TRBJ2-2 and V is TRBV5-1; 11 nucleotides line up with TRBD1. This CDR3 region has 16 residues. Per the germline V gene, CDR1 is SGHRS and CDR2 is YFSETQ. The V segment lost 5 bases and the J segment 2 bases; nucleotides outside the gene matches: 5.

The chain has TRBV24-1 and TRBJ2-3, with a possible D match to TRBD1 (6 bases). The CDR3 runs to 13 residues. Looked up from germline, CDR1 is KGHDR and CDR2 is SFDVKD. Trimming removed 11 bases at V and 2 bases at J, with 13 bases between. CDR3 sequence reads: CAISTGYTDTQYF. CDR3 coding DNA: TGTGCCATCTCGACAGGCTACACAGATACGCAGTATTTT.

The chain recombines TRBV9 with TRBJ2-3; 8 positions agree with TRBD2. V was pared by 3 bases and J by 2 bases, with 8 bases of the junction left unmatched. This CDR3 has 16 residues. The V gene's germline CDR1 is SGDLS and CDR2 YYNGEE. Here the CDR3 reads CASSAPYGGATDTQYF. CDR3 sequence (DNA): TGTGCCAGCAGCGCGCCTTACGGGGGGGCCACAGATACGCAGTATTTT.

This clone has just one count. The chain is built from TRBV5-5 and TRBJ2-3; D perhaps matches TRBD1 (5 bases). The CDR3 runs to 15 residues. The germline V gene has CDR1 SGHKS and CDR2 YYEKEE (reference sequence). Trimming took off 0 bases at V and 0 bases at J, with 8 bases between the two ends. CDR3 in DNA: TGTGCCAGCAGCTTGGGACAGATGAGCACAGATACGCAGTATTTT. This codes for CASSLGQMSTDTQYF.

The chain is built from TRBV9 and TRBJ2-3, with TRBD2 matching 8 bases. Germline CDR1 SGDLS, CDR2 YYNGEE. Unmatched junction bases numbered 6, after V lost 4 bases and J lost 2 bases. This CDR3 contains 15 residues. The CDR3 loop reads CASSLSGGITDTQYF. The CDR3, as DNA: TGTGCCAGCAGCTTAAGCGGGGGCATCACAGATACGCAGTATTTT.

The chain uses TRBV19 and TRBJ2-7; no clear D gene. Germline CDR1 reads LNHDA; CDR2 reads SQIVND (reference sequence). V gave up 6 bases and J gave up 1 base, with 13 bases separating them. CDR3 length: 14 residues. The CDR3 DNA sequence: TGTGCCAGTAGCCCCATAGACACGTCCTACGAGCAGTACTTC. Translation gives CASSPIDTSYEQYF.

The chain has TRBV6-2 or TRBV6-3 and TRBJ1-2; 8 bases align to TRBD1. This CDR3 region has 16 residues. The trim removed 0 bases at V and 3 bases at J, leaving 6 bases unmatched. The germline CDR1 and CDR2 sequences are MNHEY and SVGEGT. The CDR3 coding sequence is TGTGCCAGCAGTTACTCGGCTTTGGACAGGGACTATGGCTACACCTTC. Translating it yields CASSYSALDRDYGYTF.

The chain couples TRBV6-6 to TRBJ2-7, with TRBD1 matching 7 bases. V trimming: 4 bases; J trimming: 7 bases; junction bases outside the gene matches: 13. CDR3 length: 15 amino acids. The germline V gene encodes CDR1 MNHNY and CDR2 SVGAGI (reference sequence). In nucleotides, the CDR3 is TGTGCCAGCAGTTTTTCAAGCACAGGGGAGAGAGAGCAGTACTTC. Its protein product is CASSFSSTGEREQYF.

In DNA form, the CDR3 reads TGTGCCAGCAGCTTGGGAGGGGGGGCCACAGATACGCAGTATTTT. This gives the protein CASSLGGGATDTQYF. The J gene is TRBJ2-3, the V gene TRBV5-4; TRBD2 is a possible D gene (7 bases). The CDR3 is 15 residues long. Germline CDR1 is SGHNT and CDR2 is YYREEE (reference sequence). V was cut by 0 bases and J by 2 bases, with 10 bases left in between. The whole variable domain, remainder taken from reference TRBV5-4 and TRBJ2-3, is ETGVTQSPTHLIKTRGQQVTLRCSSQSGHNTVSWYQQALGQGPQFIFQYYREEENGRGNFPPRFSGLQFPNYSSELNVNALELDDSALYLCASSLGGGATDTQYFGPGTRLTVL.

The chain uses TRBV5-1 and TRBJ1-1; D is perhaps TRBD1 (6 bases). Trimming cost V 0 bases and J 6 bases, with 12 bases left between them. The length of the CDR3 is 14 residues. CDR1 is SGHRS, CDR2 YFSETQ, per germline. The CDR3 sequence: CASSLGQGLPEAFF. The CDR3 coding sequence is TGCGCCAGCAGCTTGGGTCAGGGGCTCCCTGAAGCTTTCTTT.

This rearrangement joins TRBV3-1 (or the pseudogene TRBV3-2) to TRBJ1-5; tentatively, D is TRBD1 (6 bases). The germline V and J ends were trimmed by 2 bases and 2 bases, with 13 bases remaining between them. Per germline, CDR1 LGHDT and CDR2 YNNKEL (reference sequence). This CDR3 has 16 residues. CDR3 sequence reads: CASSQSGANGNQPQHF. CDR3 nucleotide sequence: TGTGCCAGCAGCCAATCAGGGGCAAATGGCAATCAGCCCCAGCATTTT.

The rearrangement links TRBV7-9 to TRBJ1-1; 8 nucleotides match TRBD1. CDR1 and CDR2 from the germline V gene are SEHNR and FQNEAQ (reference sequence). The CDR3 is 16 amino acids. After removal of 3 bases from V and 3 bases from J, the junction contained 9 bases not matched to a gene. CDR3 region: CASSFQTGQGDTEAFF. The CDR3 coding sequence is TGTGCCAGCAGCTTCCAAACCGGACAGGGAGACACTGAAGCTTTCTTT.

V gene TRBV2 combines with J gene TRBJ2-5; 8 bases agree with TRBD1. Trimming took 6 bases from V and 2 from J; bases not matched to a gene: 8. CDR3 size: 15 residues. CDR1 is SNHLY, CDR2 FYNNEI, per germline. The CDR3 nucleotides are TGTGCCAGCAGAGCGGACAGGGCTTTTCAAGAGACCCAGTACTTC. The encoded protein is CASRADRAFQETQYF.

This chain uses TRBV6-5 with TRBJ1-5, with TRBD1 identical over 7 bases. V lost 6 bases, J lost 5 bases, and 4 bases stayed unmatched. This CDR3 region has 13 residues. Germline loops: CDR1 MNHEY, CDR2 SVGAGI. The CDR3 nucleotides are TGTGCCAGCAGCGAGACAGGGTATCAGCCCCAGCATTTT. Translated: CASSETGYQPQHF.